These T cell receptor beta chains were read from a single sample in a study of T cells in Graves' hyperthyroidism and ophthalmopathy. TCRdb independently ran MiXCR on the multiplex PCR reads; one entry per CDR3 protein. The table lists hundreds of thousands of distinct CDR3 sequences, 40% to 55% of them singletons, with roughly 7.2% in the top ten. Sequencing used peripheral blood or thyroid tissue (not recorded which). The receptors here all came from an adult man with Graves' disease, either hyperthyroidism or ophthalmopathy (not recorded which). Each CDR3 is given with its conserved first and last residue. The D gene is left open where the match is weak. Clone size, where shown, is once, few, many, or a class for clones that have expanded.

V gene	J gene	clone size	D gene	CDR3 protein	CDR3 DNA
TRBV20-1	TRBJ1-6	few	.	CSASALNNSPLHF	TGCAGTGCTAGTGCCTTAAATAATTCACCCCTCCACTTT
TRBV2	TRBJ1-6	many	.	CASSLAGGTNSPLHF	TGTGCCAGCAGCCTAGCGGGGGGAACTAATTCACCCCTCCACTTT
TRBV7-2	TRBJ1-4	many	TRBD1	CASSLPGTGNNEKLFF	TGTGCCAGCAGCCTCCCCGGGACAGGGAATAATGAAAAACTGTTTTTT
TRBV7-9	TRBJ2-2	few	TRBD1	CASSQGQGAGTGELFF	TGTGCCAGCAGCCAGGGACAGGGGGCCGGCACCGGGGAGCTGTTTTTT
TRBV6-5	TRBJ1-2	.	.	CASSNQGGYTF	TGTGCCAGCAGTAACCAGGGGGGCTACACCTTC
TRBV20-1	TRBJ2-7	few	TRBD2	CSASTSPSSYEQYF	TGCAGTGCTTCGACTAGCCCTAGCTCCTACGAGCAGTACTTC
TRBV12-3/TRBV12-4	TRBJ1-1	.	.	CTSSLVQKAFF	TGTACCAGCAGTTTGGTCCAAAAAGCTTTCTTT
TRBV14	TRBJ1-1	.	.	CASRSPAGEAFF	TGTGCCAGCCGCTCCCCCGCCGGTGAAGCTTTCTTT
TRBV20-1	TRBJ1-1	.	.	CSASDFTGNTEAFF	TGCAGTGCTTCTGATTTTACAGGGAACACTGAAGCTTTCTTT
TRBV7-9	TRBJ1-4	few	TRBD1	CASSGQGTTNEKLFF	TGTGCCAGCAGCGGACAGGGGACAACTAATGAAAAACTGTTTTTT
TRBV20-1	TRBJ2-7	.	.	CSARDHIVGGFYEQYF	TGCAGTGCTAGAGATCATATTGTCGGGGGTTTCTACGAGCAGTACTTC
TRBV9	TRBJ1-3	few	.	CASSAGGAVSGNTIYF	TGTGCCAGCAGCGCCGGGGGGGCAGTCTCTGGAAACACCATATATTTT
TRBV20-1	TRBJ1-2	.	TRBD1	CSASRRGDGYTF	TGCAGTGCTAGTCGCAGGGGGGATGGCTACACCTTC
TRBV25-1	TRBJ1-3	.	.	CTSSFTGTSGNTIYF	TGTACCAGCAGCTTCACCGGGACCTCTGGAAACACCATATATTTT